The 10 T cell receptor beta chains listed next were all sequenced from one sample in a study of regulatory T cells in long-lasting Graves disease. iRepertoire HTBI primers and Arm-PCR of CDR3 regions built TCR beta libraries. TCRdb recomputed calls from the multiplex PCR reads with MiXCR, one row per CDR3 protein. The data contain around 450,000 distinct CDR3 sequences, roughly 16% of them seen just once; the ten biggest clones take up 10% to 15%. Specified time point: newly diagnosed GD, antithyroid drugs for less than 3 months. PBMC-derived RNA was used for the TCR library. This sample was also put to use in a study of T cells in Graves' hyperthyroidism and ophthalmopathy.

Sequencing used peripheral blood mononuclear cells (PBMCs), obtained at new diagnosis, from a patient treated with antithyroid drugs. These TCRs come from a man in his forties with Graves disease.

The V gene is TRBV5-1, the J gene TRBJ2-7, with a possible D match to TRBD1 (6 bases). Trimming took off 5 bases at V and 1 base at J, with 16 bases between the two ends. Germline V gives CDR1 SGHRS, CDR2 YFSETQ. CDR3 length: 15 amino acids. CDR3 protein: CASRPGQSKSYEQYF. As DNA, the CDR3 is TGCGCCAGCAGGCCTGGACAGTCTAAATCCTACGAGCAGTACTTC.

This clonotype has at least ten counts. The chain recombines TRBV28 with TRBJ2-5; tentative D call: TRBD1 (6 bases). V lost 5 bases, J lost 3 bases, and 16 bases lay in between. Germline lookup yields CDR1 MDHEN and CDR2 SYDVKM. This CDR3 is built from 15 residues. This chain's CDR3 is CASSVSGTQKETQYF. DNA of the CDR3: TGTGCCAGCAGTGTAAGTGGGACACAGAAAGAGACCCAGTACTTC.

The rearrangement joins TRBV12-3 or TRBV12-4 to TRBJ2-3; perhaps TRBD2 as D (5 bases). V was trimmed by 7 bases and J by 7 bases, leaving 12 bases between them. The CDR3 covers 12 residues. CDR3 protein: CASTPRDHTQYF. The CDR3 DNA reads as TGTGCCAGCACCCCTCGGGATCATACGCAGTATTTT.

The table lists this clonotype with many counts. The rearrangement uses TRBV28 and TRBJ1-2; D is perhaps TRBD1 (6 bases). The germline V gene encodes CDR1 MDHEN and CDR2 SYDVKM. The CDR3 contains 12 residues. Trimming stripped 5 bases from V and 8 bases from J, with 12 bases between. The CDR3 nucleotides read TGTGCCAGCAGTACCCTGGGGGGCGGCTACACCTTC. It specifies CASSTLGGGYTF.

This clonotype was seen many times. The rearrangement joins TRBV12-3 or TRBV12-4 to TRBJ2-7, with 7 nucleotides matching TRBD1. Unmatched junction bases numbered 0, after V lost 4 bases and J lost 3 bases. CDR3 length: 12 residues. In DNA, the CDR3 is TGTGCCAGCAGTTCAGGGGGCTACGAGCAGTACTTC. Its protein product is CASSSGGYEQYF.

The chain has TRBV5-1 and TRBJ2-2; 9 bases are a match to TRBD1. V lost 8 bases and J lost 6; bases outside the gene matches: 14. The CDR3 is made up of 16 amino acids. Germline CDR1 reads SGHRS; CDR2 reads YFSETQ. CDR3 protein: CASHKGQGTYAGELFF. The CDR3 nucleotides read TGCGCCAGTCATAAGGGACAGGGAACGTATGCCGGGGAGCTGTTTTTT.

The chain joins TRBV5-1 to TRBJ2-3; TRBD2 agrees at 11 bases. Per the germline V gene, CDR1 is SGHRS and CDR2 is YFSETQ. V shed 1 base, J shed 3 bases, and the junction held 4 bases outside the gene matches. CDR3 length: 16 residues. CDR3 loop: CASSLPTSGRTDTQYF. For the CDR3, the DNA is TGCGCCAGCAGCTTGCCAACTAGCGGGAGAACAGATACGCAGTATTTT. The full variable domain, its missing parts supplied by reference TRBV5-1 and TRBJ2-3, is KAGVTQTPRYLIKTRGQQVTLSCSPISGHRSVSWYQQTPGQGLQFLFEYFSETQRNKGNFPGRFSGRQFSNSRSEMNVSTLELGDSALYLCASSLPTSGRTDTQYFGPGTRLTVL.

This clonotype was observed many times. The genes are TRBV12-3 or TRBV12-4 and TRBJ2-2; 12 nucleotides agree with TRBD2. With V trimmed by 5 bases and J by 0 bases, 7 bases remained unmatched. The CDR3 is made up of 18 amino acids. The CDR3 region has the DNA TGTGCCAGCAGTCACATGGGACTAGCGGGCTCGAACACCGGGGAGCTGTTTTTT. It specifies CASSHMGLAGSNTGELFF.

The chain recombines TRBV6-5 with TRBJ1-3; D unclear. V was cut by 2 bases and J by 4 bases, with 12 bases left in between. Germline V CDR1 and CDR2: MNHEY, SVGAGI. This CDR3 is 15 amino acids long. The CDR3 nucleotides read TGTGCCAGCAGTTACGGCGGAGAGACGGGAAACACCATATATTTT. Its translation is CASSYGGETGNTIYF.

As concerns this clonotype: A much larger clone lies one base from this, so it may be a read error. CDR3 sequence: CSAKIWAKNIRYF. Here the CDR3 DNA reads TGCAGTGCGAAGATTTGGGCCAAAAACATTCGGTACTTC. The chain joins TRBV20-1 to TRBJ2-4; D unclear. The germline gives CDR1 DFQATT, CDR2 SNEGSKA (reference sequence). The CDR3 spans 13 residues.